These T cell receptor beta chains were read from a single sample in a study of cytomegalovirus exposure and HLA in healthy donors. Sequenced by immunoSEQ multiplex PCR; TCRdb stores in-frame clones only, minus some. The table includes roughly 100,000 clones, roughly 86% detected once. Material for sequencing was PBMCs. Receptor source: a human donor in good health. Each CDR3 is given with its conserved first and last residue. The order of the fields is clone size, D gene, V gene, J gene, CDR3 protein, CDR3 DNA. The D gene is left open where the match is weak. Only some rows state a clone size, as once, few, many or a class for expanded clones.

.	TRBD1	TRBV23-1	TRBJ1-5	CASSQSPQGQHSNQPQHF	TGCGCCAGCAGTCAATCTCCCCAGGGACAGCATAGCAATCAGCCCCAGCATTTT
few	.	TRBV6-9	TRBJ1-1	CASSYSAENTEAFF	TGTGCCAGCAGTTATTCGGCAGAGAACACTGAAGCTTTCTTT
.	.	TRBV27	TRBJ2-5	CASKGLAEETQYF	TGTGCCAGTAAAGGCTTAGCGGAAGAGACCCAGTACTTC
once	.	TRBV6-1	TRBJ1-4	CASSEPRVATNEKLFF	TGTGCCAGCAGTGAACCCAGGGTGGCAACTAATGAAAAACTGTTTTTT
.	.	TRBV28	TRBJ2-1	CASSELENEQFF	TGTGCCAGCAGCGAGCTAGAGAATGAGCAGTTCTTC
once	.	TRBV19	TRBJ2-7	CASSMSTSGEQYF	.
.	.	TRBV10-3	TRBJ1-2	CAISGNSPANYGYTF	TGTGCCATCAGTGGAAACAGTCCTGCTAACTATGGCTACACCTTC
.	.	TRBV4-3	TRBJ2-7	CASSQEGAGVYEQYF	TGCGCCAGCAGCCAAGAGGGGGCAGGAGTCTACGAGCAGTACTTC
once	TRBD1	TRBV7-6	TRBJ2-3	CASSLGQGTSTDTQYF	TGTGCCAGCAGCCTGGGACAGGGGACTAGCACAGATACGCAGTATTTT
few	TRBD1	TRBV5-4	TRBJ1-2	CALEGQGSDGYTF	TGTGCCCTGGAAGGACAGGGGTCTGATGGCTACACCTTC
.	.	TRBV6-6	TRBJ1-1	CASSSVRLNRDTEAFF	TGTGCCAGCAGTTCCGTACGTCTAAACCGGGACACTGAAGCTTTCTTT
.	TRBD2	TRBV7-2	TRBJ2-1	CASSLDGTSGREQFF	TGTGCCAGCAGCTTAGATGGGACTAGCGGGAGAGAGCAGTTCTTC
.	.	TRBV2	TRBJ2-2	CASSLGQGKAGELFF	TGTGCCAGCTCATTGGGGCAGGGAAAGGCCGGGGAGCTGTTTTTT
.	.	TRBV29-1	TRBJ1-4	CSVEDAGHPNEKLFF	TGCAGCGTTGAAGATGCTGGACACCCTAATGAAAAACTGTTTTTT
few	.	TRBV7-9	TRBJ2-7	CASSFTGTSEGNEQYF	TGTGCCAGCAGCTTTACGGGGACCTCGGAGGGTAACGAGCAGTACTTC
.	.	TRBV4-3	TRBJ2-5	CASSQDLQGGETQYF	TGCGCCAGCAGCCAAGACTTACAGGGCGGGGAGACCCAGTACTTC
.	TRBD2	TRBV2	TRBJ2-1	CASISGGVNNEQFF	TGTGCCAGCATTAGCGGGGGGGTCAACAATGAGCAGTTCTTC
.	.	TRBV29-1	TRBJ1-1	CSVEDSRQSTEAFF	TGCAGCGTTGAAGATAGCAGACAGAGTACTGAAGCTTTCTTT
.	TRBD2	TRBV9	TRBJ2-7	CASSVGAGLEGYEQYF	TGTGCCAGCAGCGTGGGGGCGGGACTAGAAGGCTACGAGCAGTACTTC
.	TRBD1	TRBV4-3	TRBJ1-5	CASSQTAVTGDWPQHF	TGCGCCAGCAGCCAAACCGCCGTGACAGGGGATTGGCCCCAGCATTTT
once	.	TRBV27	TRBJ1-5	CASRPTTVSYNQPQHF	TGTGCCAGCAGACCCACGACAGTGAGTTACAATCAGCCCCAGCATTTT
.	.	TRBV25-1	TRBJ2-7	CASSAQMTFEQYF	TGTGCCAGCAGTGCCCAGATGACTTTCGAGCAGTACTTC
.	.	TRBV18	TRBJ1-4	CASSPLDSSPEKLFF	TGTGCCAGCTCACCGTTGGACAGTTCCCCAGAAAAACTGTTTTTT
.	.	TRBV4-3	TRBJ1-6	CASSQEADSSPLHF	TGCGCCAGCAGCCAAGAAGCAGACTCTTCACCCCTCCACTTT
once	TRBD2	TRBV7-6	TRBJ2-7	CASSLAQPGGVLDEQYF	TGTGCCAGCAGCTTAGCGCAGCCGGGGGGGGTCCTGGACGAGCAGTACTTC
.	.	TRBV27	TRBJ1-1	CASSTGYIDSEAFF	TGTGCCAGCAGCACAGGGTACATCGACTCTGAAGCTTTCTTT
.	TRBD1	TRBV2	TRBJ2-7	CASSGDRAYEQYF	TGTGCCAGCAGTGGGGACAGGGCCTACGAGCAGTACTTC
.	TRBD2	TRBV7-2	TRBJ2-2	CASSLAGLAVTGELFF	TGTGCCAGCAGCTTAGCCGGACTAGCGGTGACCGGGGAGCTGTTTTTT
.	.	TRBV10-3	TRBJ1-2	CAIKGRIDYGYTF	TGTGCCATCAAAGGCAGGATAGACTATGGCTACACCTTC